In its sample, the clone carrying this T cell receptor (beta chain) was seen a few times. Its antigen is not known. The data derive from a study of cytomegalovirus exposure and HLA in healthy donors. Whole-study context: There were fewer than 500 genotyped donors. Of these, about 86% fell in the genetic ancestry cluster associated with self-reported Caucasian donors.

This CDR3 spans 18 amino acids. V gave up 8 bases and J gave up 0 bases, with 20 bases separating them. CDR1 MGHRA and CDR2 YSYEKL come from the germline V gene. Study outcomes and limitations: In a later analysis, several top co-occurrence clusters appeared linked to parvovirus B19, influenza, CMV and Epstein-Barr virus. According to reports, the classifier identified cytomegalovirus status with high specificity and sensitivity.

The PCR was carried out with 60 Vbeta primers and 13 Jbeta primers. TCRdb keeps only in-frame clones here, not all; method: immunoSEQ multiplex PCR. The sample consists of some 190,000 clones, 82% of them appearing once. The source of this sequence is a man in his forties or fifties in good health and CMV-seronegative. The sample comprised PBMCs. The chain is built from TRBV4-1 and TRBJ2-6, with D perhaps matching TRBD1 (6 bases). In nucleotides, the CDR3 is TGCGCCAGCGAGGGGTCGGGACACCTACACTCTGGGGCCAACGTCCTGACTTTC. Translated: CASEGSGHLHSGANVLTF.